This T cell receptor beta chain appears in the sequencing data of a study of blood T cell repertoires in COVID-19. Overall study context: Samples came from the United States, Italy and Spain, spanning acute and convalescent COVID-19.

TCRdb's copy holds only in-frame clones and misses some; the assay was immunoSEQ multiplex PCR. The sample records 230,000 or so clones, about nine tenths being singletons. Grouping used clinical history reported by participants in a survey and questionnaire. The length of the CDR3 is 13 residues. In germline, CDR1 is ENHRY, CDR2 SYGVKD. Trimming pared 0 bases from V and 5 bases from J, leaving 7 bases between. The TCR was taken from a woman aged 40 to 50 with acute COVID-19. V and J are TRBV10-3 and TRBJ1-1; perhaps TRBD1 as D (5 bases). Sequenced: PBMCs or T cells enriched from blood (not recorded which). CDR3 in amino acids: CAISESTVTEAFF. In DNA, the CDR3 is TGTGCCATCAGTGAGTCGACAGTTACTGAAGCTTTCTTT.